This note documents a single TCR beta chain sequence. Its antigen is still unknown. The junction shows a germline mismatch at one end, possibly a read error. In the PCR, 60 Vbeta and 13 Jbeta primers were used. The protocol was immunoSEQ multiplex PCR, while the TCRdb copy is restricted to in-frame clones and leaves out a portion. The table records 150,000 or so clones, about three quarters of them present only once. This specimen comes from a study of cytomegalovirus exposure and HLA in healthy donors. Findings and caveats of the study: For presence/absence analyses, sequencing depth was assumed to be roughly uniform across donors.

The sequence was collected from a man aged 18 to 30 in good health and CMV-seropositive. Source material: PBMCs.

The CDR3 spells CASSLNSGGQETQYF. As DNA, the CDR3 is TGTGCTAGCAGCTTGAATAGCGGGGGGCAAGAGACCCAGTACTTC. The chain has TRBV7-7 and TRBJ2-5; 10 bases match TRBD2. CDR3 size: 15 residues. Per germline, CDR1 SSHAT and CDR2 FNYEAQ (reference sequence).